This is a list of T cell receptor beta chains from one sample in a study of OX40 agonist ivuxolimab in advanced cancers. The repertoire was sequenced with immunoSEQ multiplex PCR; TCRdb's copy has only in-frame clones and lacks some. This sample yields about 67,000 clones, of which 85% are seen a single time; 2% belongs to the top ten. This specimen consisted of CD4+ or CD8+ T cells sorted from blood, obtained in a trial of the OX40 agonist ivuxolimab. Receptors originate from an adult with an advanced solid tumor such as melanoma, head and neck, liver or kidney cancer. The CDR3 runs from the conserved cysteine through the conserved F or W. A D gene is named only where the DNA matches it firmly. Rows give clone size only sometimes, using once, few, many, or a class for an expanded clone.

abundance	v_gene	j_gene	d_gene	CDR3nt	CDR3aa
NA	TRBV28	TRBJ2-5	NA	TGTGCCAGCATAAATTCAGGTCGGGAGACCCAGTACTTC	CASINSGRETQYF
once	TRBV7-2	TRBJ2-3	NA	TGTGCCAGCAGCTTCAGGGTTCGCACAGATACGCAGTATTTT	CASSFRVRTDTQYF
NA	TRBV4-2	TRBJ2-7	TRBD2	TGTGCCAGCAGCCAAGATCTAGCGGGAGGTGCCTACGAGCAGTACTTC	CASSQDLAGGAYEQYF
NA	TRBV5-1	TRBJ1-2	NA	TGCGCCAGCAGCGCTACCCCTACGTATGGCTACACCTTC	CASSATPTYGYTF
NA	TRBV5-4	TRBJ2-5	TRBD2	TGTGCCAGCAGCTTGCCGGGAGGGGAGACCCAGTACTTC	CASSLPGGETQYF
once	TRBV5-1	TRBJ2-7	NA	TGCGCCAGCAACAAAGACACTTCTTACGAGCAGTACTTC	CASNKDTSYEQYF
NA	TRBV19	TRBJ2-4	TRBD2	TGTGCCAGTAGTATAGGCGGTTTACTAGCGGCTTTTCAGTACTTC	CASSIGGLLAAFQYF
NA	TRBV29-1	TRBJ1-4	NA	TGCAGCGTTGTGGACACGTTAGGTGAAAAACTGTTTTTT	CSVVDTLGEKLFF
NA	TRBV2	TRBJ2-7	NA	TGTGCCAGCAGTGGCCTTTGGAGGCAGCAGTACTTC	CASSGLWRQQYF
NA	TRBV7-2	TRBJ2-7	NA	TGTGCCAGCAGCTTAGTCAAGGTCGACGAGCAGTACTTC	CASSLVKVDEQYF
NA	TRBV7-2	TRBJ1-1	TRBD1	TGTGCCAGCAGCCCGGACAGGGTAAATACTGAAGCTTTCTTT	CASSPDRVNTEAFF
NA	TRBV28	TRBJ2-4	TRBD1	TGTGCCAGCAGTCCTCAGGGACAGGATTCTCGGAAAGCCAAAAACATTCAGTACTTC	CASSPQGQDSRKAKNIQYF
once	TRBV12-2	TRBJ2-1	NA	TGTGCAAGTCGCTTAGCGAGGGGACTAGCGGGAGATAGCTACAATGAGCAGTTCTTC	CASRLARGLAGDSYNEQFF
NA	TRBV7-6	TRBJ1-2	NA	TGTGCCAGCAGCCTGCACTATGGCTACACCTTC	CASSLHYGYTF
NA	TRBV11-2	TRBJ2-7	TRBD2	TGTGCCAGCAGCTTCCAGCGGGGGCCCTACGAGCAGTACTTC	CASSFQRGPYEQYF
NA	TRBV6-1	TRBJ1-1	NA	TGTGCCAGCAGTGAAGCGGTGAACACTGAAGCTTTCTTT	CASSEAVNTEAFF
NA	TRBV5-1	TRBJ2-4	NA	TGCGCCAGCAGCCAGGCGGGCCAGAAAAACATTCAGTACTTC	CASSQAGQKNIQYF
NA	TRBV19	TRBJ1-5	NA	TGTGCCAGTAGTATAGGCCTAAAAGGGAGCCAGCCCCAGCATTTT	CASSIGLKGSQPQHF
NA	TRBV2	TRBJ2-7	NA	TGTGCCAGCAGTGAAGCGGCCCTTGAGGACGAGCAGTACTTC	CASSEAALEDEQYF
once	TRBV20-1	TRBJ2-5	NA	TGCAGTGCTAGAGTCCAAGAGACCCAGTACTTC	CSARVQETQYF
NA	TRBV6-5	TRBJ2-1	TRBD1	TGTGCCAGCAGCGGACAGGGACGAGGGGAGCAGTTCTTC	CASSGQGRGEQFF
NA	TRBV5-1	TRBJ2-7	NA	TGCGCCAGCAGCTTGCGGCCAGGTTCGTCCTACGAGCAGTACTTC	CASSLRPGSSYEQYF
NA	TRBV5-4	TRBJ2-5	NA	TGTGCCAGTAATGAAGGAACCCAGCCGGAGACCCAGTACTTC	CASNEGTQPETQYF
NA	TRBV27	TRBJ2-3	NA	TGTGCCAGCAGTTTAGGGGATACGCAGTATTTT	CASSLGDTQYF
once	TRBV5-1	TRBJ2-5	TRBD1	TGCGCCAGCAGCTTCGCCACGGACAGGGCGGGGGAGACCCAGTACTTC	CASSFATDRAGETQYF
NA	TRBV6-1	TRBJ1-2	NA	TGTGCCAGCAGGGAATATGGCTACACCTTC	CASREYGYTF
NA	TRBV27	TRBJ2-2	TRBD2	TGTGCCAGCAGCACTAGCGGGAGGGGAGGTGCCGGGGAGCTGTTTTTT	CASSTSGRGGAGELFF
NA	TRBV18	TRBJ2-3	NA	TGTGCCAGCTCACCAGGGGCTACAGATACGCAGTATTTT	CASSPGATDTQYF
NA	TRBV7-8	TRBJ2-1	NA	TGTGCCAGCAGCTTAAGACGGTTCGGCTCCTACAATGAGCAGTTCTTC	CASSLRRFGSYNEQFF
NA	TRBV5-8	TRBJ2-7	TRBD1	TGTGCCAGCAGCGGGGAGACCGGGACAGGCCCCTTCGAGCAGTACTTC	CASSGETGTGPFEQYF
NA	TRBV7-8	TRBJ1-6	TRBD1	TGTGCCAGCAGCTCTGGGGACAGGGTTGATTCACCCCTCCACTTT	CASSSGDRVDSPLHF
NA	TRBV7-2	TRBJ2-3	TRBD2	TGTGCCAGTACGATAGCGGGAGGCTTCACAGATACGCAGTATTTT	CASTIAGGFTDTQYF
NA	TRBV7-2	TRBJ2-3	TRBD2	TGTGCCAGCAGCTTAGGGCTAGCGGGAGTGGTAGATACGCAGTATTTT	CASSLGLAGVVDTQYF
NA	TRBV4-1	TRBJ2-5	NA	TGCGCCAGCAGCCAAGGTCGCAGGACAGAGACCCAGTACTTC	CASSQGRRTETQYF
NA	TRBV28	TRBJ1-4	TRBD1	TGTGCCAGCCGAGCTCAAGGGGGCGGGGATGAAAAACTGTTTTTT	CASRAQGGGDEKLFF
once	TRBV5-1	TRBJ2-1	TRBD2	TGCGCCAGCCGAGCGGGATCCCCCGGGGATGAGCAGTTCTTC	CASRAGSPGDEQFF
NA	TRBV19	TRBJ1-1	NA	TGTGCCAGTAGTCGACGAGCACTCACTGAAGCTTTCTTT	CASSRRALTEAFF
NA	TRBV30	TRBJ2-7	TRBD1	TGTGCCTGGAATTCACAGGGGGCCTACGAGCAGTACTTC	CAWNSQGAYEQYF
NA	TRBV7-9	TRBJ2-1	NA	TGTGCCAGCAGCTTTAGCGCTAATGAGCAGTTCTTC	CASSFSANEQFF
NA	TRBV6-6	TRBJ1-2	TRBD1	TGTGCCAGCAGTTTCGGGACAGATGGCTACACCTTC	CASSFGTDGYTF
NA	TRBV10-2	TRBJ2-7	NA	TGCGCCAGCAGTGATACCTACGAGCAGTACTTC	CASSDTYEQYF
NA	TRBV5-4	TRBJ2-1	NA	TGTGCCAGCAACTCACCTAACAATGAGCAGTTCTTC	CASNSPNNEQFF